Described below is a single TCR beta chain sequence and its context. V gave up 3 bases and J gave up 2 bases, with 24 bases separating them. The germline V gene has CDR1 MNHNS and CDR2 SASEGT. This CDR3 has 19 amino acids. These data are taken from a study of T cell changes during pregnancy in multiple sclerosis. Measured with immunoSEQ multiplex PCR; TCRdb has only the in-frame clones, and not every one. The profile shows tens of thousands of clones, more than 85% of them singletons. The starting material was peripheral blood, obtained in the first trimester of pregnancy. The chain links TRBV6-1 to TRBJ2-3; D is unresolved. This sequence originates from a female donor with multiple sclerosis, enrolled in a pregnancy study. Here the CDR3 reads CASSDPGPLGPRVTDTQYF. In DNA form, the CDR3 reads TGTGCCAGCAGTGATCCTGGTCCGCTAGGCCCTCGAGTCACAGATACGCAGTATTTT.